This T cell receptor beta chain was identified during a study of identical twins. This clonotype was seen more than once but under ten times. The antigen is undetermined. The CDR3 runs 19 residues. With 5 bases removed from V and 1 base from J, the gap between germline ends came to 26 bases. TCRdb analysed the 5' RACE reads with MiXCR anew, one entry per CDR3 protein. This sample has 550,000 to 800,000 distinct CDR3 sequences; roughly 7.1% occur once, and the top ten carry roughly 1.6%. Regarding the study as a whole: While abundant cord blood beta clonotypes carried fewer insertions, memory repertoires showed no such pattern. Models underestimated how often monozygotic twins shared out-of-frame TCR alpha.

The same data also went into a second study, on yellow fever vaccine responses in identical twins. Per that paper: Twins' T cell vaccine responses reportedly looked partly convergent, partly personalized.

Input material: PBMCs. The V call is TRBV12-3 or TRBV12-4, the J call TRBJ1-1, with a weak D call TRBD1 (6 bases). The receptor's source is a woman aged 18-30 years in good health. CDR3 coding DNA: TGTGCCAGCAGTCAACCCGAGCAGGGTCCGGACAGAAAGAACACTGAAGCTTTCTTT. It encodes CASSQPEQGPDRKNTEAFF.